Listed here is a single T cell receptor beta chain. Authors' analysis steps: Reference gene primer amplification in the assay estimated nucleated cell counts. The table came from immunoSEQ multiplex PCR; TCRdb's copy has only in-frame clones and leaves some out. V and J calls and clone size are as listed in that table; D and trimming were resolved from the DNA. The sample shows about 130,000 clones, 84% of them seen only once. These data are taken from a study of blood T cell repertoires in COVID-19. The trim removed 0 bases at V and 4 bases at J, leaving 3 bases unmatched. Per germline, CDR1 MNHEY and CDR2 SMNVEV (reference sequence). There are 14 residues in the CDR3.

The sequenced sample was peripheral blood. The chain couples TRBV27 to TRBJ2-7; 7 bases match TRBD1. The sequence came from a human donor in a cohort sampled during active COVID-19. Here the CDR3 reads CASSLSSQGYEQYF. The DNA for the CDR3 is TGTGCCAGCAGTTTATCCTCACAGGGGTACGAGCAGTACTTC.